These 27 T cell receptor beta chains were all obtained from the same sample, sequenced in a study of PD-1 blockade in classical Hodgkin lymphoma. TCRdb's copy holds only in-frame clones and misses some; the assay was immunoSEQ multiplex PCR. The table includes about 41,000 clones, around three quarters detected once. Following autologous stem cell transplantation, relapse occurred in every patient, and exposure to brentuximab vedotin varied. Sequences were derived from peripheral blood mononuclear cells (PBMCs), sampled at baseline. These receptors were obtained from a human donor with classical Hodgkin lymphoma.

V gene TRBV6-6 combines with J gene TRBJ2-1, with TRBD1 matching 10 bases. Germline V lookup: CDR1 MNHNY, CDR2 SVGAGI (reference sequence). CDR3 size: 11 residues. V dropped 8 bases and J dropped 9; count of bases not matched to a gene: 1. CDR3 bases: TGTGCCAGCCGACAGGGGGCTGAGCAGTTCTTC. This translates into CASRQGAEQFF.

The chain is built from TRBV7-2 and TRBJ1-6; possible D gene TRBD1, 6 bases. The length of the CDR3 is 14 residues. Germline-derived CDR1 and CDR2 are SGHTA and FQGNSA. The germline V and J ends were trimmed by 3 bases and 10 bases, with 13 bases remaining between them. CDR3: CASSFRGGGSPLHF. The CDR3 nucleotides read TGTGCCAGCAGCTTCAGGGGAGGCGGATCACCCCTCCACTTT.

V gene TRBV30 combines with J gene TRBJ1-4; the D gene is possibly TRBD1 (6 bases). V was clipped by 3 bases and J by 4 bases, with 9 bases between them. The CDR3 runs to 13 residues. Germline V CDR1 and CDR2: GTSNPN, SVGIG (reference sequence). DNA of the CDR3: TGTGCCTGGAGCGGACAGTTTAATGAAAAACTGTTTTTT. Translation: CAWSGQFNEKLFF.

The rearrangement links TRBV9 to TRBJ1-3, with 7 nucleotides matching TRBD1. The ends lost 1 base at V and 2 bases at J; junction bases unmatched: 6. Germline CDR1 and CDR2: SGDLS and YYNGEE. The CDR3 is 16 residues long. The CDR3 here is CASSVKGAGAGNTIYF. The CDR3 coding sequence is TGTGCCAGCAGCGTAAAGGGGGCCGGGGCTGGAAACACCATATATTTT. Combining the CDR3 with reference TRBV9 and TRBJ1-3 gives the whole variable domain DSGVTQTPKHLITATGQRVTLRCSPRSGDLSVYWYQQSLDQGLQFLIQYYNGEERAKGNILERFSAQQFPDLHSELNLSSLELGDSALYFCASSVKGAGAGNTIYFGEGSWLTVV.

The chain couples TRBV5-4 to TRBJ1-1, with no clear D. The V end was cut by 0 bases, the J end by 2 bases, with 17 bases between. CDR1 is SGHNT, CDR2 YYREEE, per germline (reference sequence). The CDR3 covers 17 residues. The CDR3 sequence is CASSLARRDYLNTEAFF. DNA for the CDR3: TGTGCCAGCAGCTTGGCGAGGCGGGATTATCTTAACACTGAAGCTTTCTTT.

This chain uses TRBV5-8 with TRBJ1-5; no reliable D call. The V and J ends lost 9 bases and 1 base respectively, with 11 bases between them. This CDR3 is 13 amino acids long. The germline gives CDR1 SGHTS, CDR2 YDEGEE. In DNA, the CDR3 is TGTGCCACCCGAGGGTCAAGCAATCAGCCCCAGCATTTT. Its protein is CATRGSSNQPQHF.

The chain couples TRBV5-1 to TRBJ1-1; D is possibly TRBD1 (5 bases). The V gene lost 4 bases and the J gene lost 0 bases, with 28 bases spanning the gap. Germline CDR1 and CDR2: SGHRS and YFSETQ. The CDR3 runs to 20 residues. The CDR3 region is CASSVNPGLGGNGMNTEAFF. For the CDR3, the DNA is TGCGCCAGCAGCGTGAACCCGGGACTAGGTGGGAATGGAATGAACACTGAAGCTTTCTTT.

J is TRBJ1-1 and V is TRBV5-1, with D tentatively TRBD1 (6 bases). This CDR3 region has 15 residues. V lost 4 bases to trimming and J lost 0 bases, with 13 bases between them. The germline V gene has CDR1 SGHRS and CDR2 YFSETQ. The CDR3 spells CASSRGQLMNTEAFF. DNA for the CDR3: TGCGCCAGCAGCCGCGGACAGCTCATGAACACTGAAGCTTTCTTT.

This clone has just a few counts. The V call is TRBV28, the J call TRBJ1-2; D is undetermined. Germline V gene lookup returns CDR1 MDHEN and CDR2 SYDVKM. V was clipped by 3 bases and J by 8 bases, with 13 bases between them. This CDR3 is built from 13 residues. The CDR3 region has the DNA TGTGCCAGCAGTTTCGGCAGTGCTCAAGGCTACACCTTC. This translates into CASSFGSAQGYTF.

Regarding this clone: Compared with germline, one end of the junction differs, possibly owing to a read error. The chain joins TRBV10-3 to TRBJ2-7; 8 positions agree with TRBD1. CDR1 is ENHRY and CDR2 is SYGVKD in the germline V gene. The CDR3 is made up of 15 amino acids. The CDR3 region is CASSESRTGTGEQYF. The DNA of the CDR3 is TGTGCCAGCAGTGAATCGAGGACAGGGACGGGCGAGCAGTACTTC.

V and J are TRBV10-2 and TRBJ1-3; the D gene is possibly TRBD1 (6 bases). The CDR3 is 14 residues long. CDR1 and CDR2 (germline): WSHSY, SAAADI. The germline V and J ends were trimmed by 8 bases and 9 bases, with 20 bases remaining between them. The CDR3, as DNA: TGCGCCAGCCGGGAAGGACAGCTGGTCGGCACCATATATTTT. Its protein product is CASREGQLVGTIYF.

The chain has TRBV29-1 and TRBJ1-4; 8 bases map to TRBD1. V trimming: 2 bases; J trimming: 7 bases; junction bases outside the gene matches: 6. This CDR3 region has 14 residues. Germline loops: CDR1 SQVTM, CDR2 ANQGSEA. Here the CDR3 reads CSVEIQGAGEKLFF. In DNA, the CDR3 is TGCAGCGTTGAAATTCAGGGGGCGGGTGAAAAACTGTTTTTT.

This sequence joins TRBV19 and TRBJ2-2, with a tentative D call TRBD1 (5 bases). Germline values: CDR1 LNHDA, CDR2 SQIVND (reference sequence). The CDR3 runs to 14 residues. Trimming shortened V by 0 bases and J by 6 bases, and 8 bases separated the two germline ends. DNA for the CDR3: TGTGCCAGTAGTATAGATGTCAGGGCCGGGGAGCTGTTTTTT. This translates into CASSIDVRAGELFF.

The J gene is TRBJ2-3, the V gene TRBV5-1; D may match TRBD1 or TRBD2 (5 bases each). This CDR3 is 15 amino acids long. V was pared by 1 base and J by 4 bases, with 13 bases between. CDR1 is SGHRS and CDR2 is YFSETQ in the germline V gene. The DNA of the CDR3 is TGCGCCAGCAGCTTGTTCGGTGGGGACCCAGATACGCAGTATTTT. Residues: CASSLFGGDPDTQYF. Combining the CDR3 with reference TRBV5-1 and TRBJ2-3 gives the whole variable domain KAGVTQTPRYLIKTRGQQVTLSCSPISGHRSVSWYQQTPGQGLQFLFEYFSETQRNKGNFPGRFSGRQFSNSRSEMNVSTLELGDSALYLCASSLFGGDPDTQYFGPGTRLTVL.

Note on this clone: The junction and the germline gene differ at one end; a read error may be behind it. This chain uses TRBV5-3 with TRBJ2-1, with no clear D. TRBV5-3 is recorded as an ORF, its role being uncertain. This CDR3 contains 14 residues. CDR3 coding DNA: TGTGCCAGCAGCTTGGATCGCGGATACAATGAGCAGTTCTTC. It codes for CASSLDRGYNEQFF.

The rearrangement joins TRBV18 to TRBJ1-2, with D unclear. Germline CDR1 and CDR2: KGHSH and LQKENI. CDR3 length: 20 amino acids. Trimming pared 3 bases from V and 8 bases from J, leaving 34 bases between. The CDR3 loop is CASSPKTRVANRTASRGYTF. The CDR3 nucleotides read TGTGCCAGCTCACCCAAAACGAGGGTGGCAAATCGTACAGCATCGAGGGGCTACACCTTC.

The CDR3 bases are TGTGCCAGCACCGGACAGGGCAGCAATGAGCAGTTCTTC. Its protein is CASTGQGSNEQFF. The chain combines TRBV6-6 with TRBJ2-1; 8 bases are a match to TRBD1. This CDR3 spans 13 amino acids. V trimming: 7 bases; J trimming: 6 bases; junction bases outside the gene matches: 5. Germline V gives CDR1 MNHNY, CDR2 SVGAGI (reference sequence).

The chain recombines TRBV18 with TRBJ2-3; D unclear. Germline V gene sequence: CDR1 KGHSH, CDR2 LQKENI. V was pared by 2 bases and J by 7 bases, with 4 bases between. The CDR3 runs 11 residues. For the CDR3, the DNA is TGTGCCAGCTCACCAAGGAATACGCAGTATTTT. As protein: CASSPRNTQYF.

V gene TRBV4-3 combines with J gene TRBJ1-5, with 9 bases identical to TRBD1. Germline CDR1 reads LGHNA; CDR2 reads YSLEER. The J segment lost 1 base and the V segment lost 4 bases, leaving 2 bases of the junction unmatched. The CDR3 loop spans 15 amino acids. The CDR3 nucleotides are TGCGCCAGCAGCCTAGGGACAGGGAGCAATCAGCCCCAGCATTTT. The encoded protein is CASSLGTGSNQPQHF.

This clone was seen just once. V is TRBV30 and J is TRBJ2-7; D not resolved. V shed 4 bases and J shed 2 bases, with 9 bases lying between them. This CDR3 spans 12 amino acids. In germline, CDR1 is GTSNPN, CDR2 SVGIG (reference sequence). The CDR3 sequence: CAWKDLPYEQYF. The CDR3 DNA follows: TGTGCCTGGAAGGACCTACCCTACGAGCAGTACTTC.

The chain has TRBV4-1 and TRBJ2-1; D gene ambiguous. The V and J ends lost 0 bases and 0 bases respectively, with 9 bases between them. CDR3 length: 16 residues. Germline CDR1 MGHRA, CDR2 YSYEKL. The DNA of the CDR3 is TGCGCCAGCAGCCAAGACAGCGCTAGCTCCTACAATGAGCAGTTCTTC. Translation gives CASSQDSASSYNEQFF.

CDR3 in amino acids: CSAGTFATDTQYF. CDR3 in DNA: TGCAGCGCTGGGACATTTGCCACAGATACGCAGTATTTT. The chain carries TRBV29-1 and TRBJ2-3; possibly TRBD1 for D (6 bases). The germline V gene encodes CDR1 SQVTM and CDR2 ANQGSEA. Trimming removed 7 bases from V and 2 bases from J, with 13 bases in between. CDR3 length: 13 amino acids.

This clone was counted a few times. This sequence joins TRBV30 and TRBJ1-2, with 10 bases matching TRBD1. From germline, CDR1 is GTSNPN and CDR2 SVGIG (reference sequence). J was trimmed by 7 bases and V by 5 bases; bases with no gene match: 19. The CDR3 is 17 amino acids. The CDR3 region has the DNA TGTGCCTGGGTCCCCACACCCGGGACAGGGGCCTCTGGTGGCTACACCTTC. Its translation is CAWVPTPGTGASGGYTF.

The V call is TRBV5-1, the J call TRBJ2-7, with 7 bases matching TRBD2. V was clipped by 4 bases and J by 6 bases; unmatched bases: 10. There are 14 residues in the CDR3. The V gene's germline CDR1 is SGHRS and CDR2 YFSETQ. The DNA for the CDR3 is TGCGCCAGCAGCCTGGGGCGGGAGTTCCGCGAGCAGTACTTC. This translates into CASSLGREFREQYF.

J is TRBJ1-1 and V is TRBV18; no firm D call. CDR1 is KGHSH and CDR2 is LQKENI in the germline V gene. Trimming pared 0 bases from V and 3 bases from J, leaving 11 bases between. The CDR3 is 15 residues long. Written as DNA, the CDR3 is TGTGCCAGCTCACCACCGATGTCAAGGGACACTGAAGCTTTCTTT. It is translated as CASSPPMSRDTEAFF.

The V gene is TRBV7-9, the J gene TRBJ1-4, with D perhaps TRBD1 (5 bases). CDR1 is SEHNR, CDR2 FQNEAQ, per germline (reference sequence). This CDR3 contains 15 residues. The germline V and J ends were trimmed by 5 bases and 3 bases, with 13 bases remaining between them. As DNA, the CDR3 is TGTGCCAGCAGCCGGAGGGGCGAGGCTAATGAAAAACTGTTTTTT. Translated: CASSRRGEANEKLFF.

The chain is built from TRBV19 and TRBJ2-4; a weak D match, TRBD2 (5 bases). The germline V and J ends were trimmed by 4 bases and 0 bases, with 7 bases remaining between them. The CDR3 loop spans 14 amino acids. Germline assignment: CDR1 LNHDA and CDR2 SQIVND (reference sequence). CDR3 sequence (DNA): TGTGCCAGTAGTACCGGGGTAGCCAAAAACATTCAGTACTTC. Encoded protein: CASSTGVAKNIQYF.